The 26 T cell receptor beta chains below all came from one sample that was sequenced in a study of T cell changes during pregnancy in multiple sclerosis. The repertoire was sequenced with immunoSEQ multiplex PCR; TCRdb's copy has only in-frame clones and lacks some. The sample records about 110,000 clones, roughly 90% being singletons. The sample was peripheral blood, taken in the third trimester of pregnancy. These receptors came from a female donor with multiple sclerosis, enrolled in a pregnancy study.

J is TRBJ2-7 and V is TRBV6-5, with 7 bases identical to TRBD2. Germline V CDR1 and CDR2: MNHEY, SVGAGI. The J segment lost 4 bases and the V segment lost 4 bases, leaving 13 bases of the junction unmatched. The CDR3 totals 16 residues. The CDR3 DNA is TGTGCCAGCAGTTCCCACGGAGGGACGGGGGGATACGAGCAGTACTTC. It encodes CASSSHGGTGGYEQYF.

The chain recombines TRBV4-1 with TRBJ1-1; D unresolved. Per the germline V gene, CDR1 is MGHRA and CDR2 is YSYEKL. V was trimmed by 0 bases and J by 4 bases, leaving 12 bases between them. This CDR3 has 15 amino acids. The CDR3 coding sequence is TGCGCCAGCAGCCAAGACGTTGCACAACCCACTGAAGCTTTCTTT. Protein product: CASSQDVAQPTEAFF.

The rearrangement joins TRBV25-1 to TRBJ1-4, with D uncertain. The CDR3 sequence is 13 residues long. Deletions cut 1 base from V and 15 bases from J, with 15 bases between. Germline V gene sequence: CDR1 MGHDK, CDR2 SYGVNS. CDR3 in amino acids: CASSESGSRIMFF. Written as DNA, the CDR3 is TGTGCCAGCAGTGAATCCGGGTCGCGAATAATGTTTTTT.

CDR3 sequence: CASRSTGGEETQYF. CDR3 nucleotide sequence: TGCGCCAGCAGATCCACAGGGGGCGAAGAGACCCAGTACTTC. V and J are TRBV5-1 and TRBJ2-5, with 9 bases aligning to TRBD1. The ends lost 5 bases at V and 3 bases at J; junction bases unmatched: 5. The CDR3 is 14 amino acids. CDR1 and CDR2 from the germline V gene are SGHRS and YFSETQ.

CDR3 bases: TGTGCCAGCAGGGAATTAGCGGGAGGGTCGGATACGCAGTATTTT. Protein product: CASRELAGGSDTQYF. The chain employs TRBV6-1 and TRBJ2-3; 11 positions match TRBD2. Trimming cost V 6 bases and J 6 bases; bases outside gene matches: 8. This CDR3 has 15 amino acids. Germline CDR1 MNHNS, CDR2 SASEGT.

CDR3: CAIMGLAADTQYF. The DNA of the CDR3 is TGTGCCATCATGGGACTAGCCGCAGATACGCAGTATTTT. The J gene is TRBJ2-3, the V gene TRBV10-3, with 9 bases lining up with TRBD2. Trimming at V came to 7 bases and at J to 4 bases, leaving 3 bases not matched to a gene. The CDR3 totals 13 residues. The germline V gene has CDR1 ENHRY and CDR2 SYGVKD.

The chain is built from TRBV15 and TRBJ2-7, with 8 bases aligning to TRBD1. Looked up from germline, CDR1 is LNHNV and CDR2 is YYDKDF (reference sequence). CDR3 length: 19 residues. J gave up 5 bases and V 0 bases, and 18 bases lay outside the gene matches. The CDR3 reads CATSRDVNNPGTGLNEQYF. CDR3 nucleotides: TGTGCCACCAGCAGAGACGTGAATAACCCCGGGACAGGTCTAAACGAGCAGTACTTC.

A single count supports this clone. The genes are TRBV9 and TRBJ2-2; TRBD2 is a possible D gene (6 bases). From germline, CDR1 is SGDLS and CDR2 YYNGEE. V shed 0 bases and J shed 2 bases, with 11 bases lying between them. The CDR3 runs 16 residues. In nucleotides, the CDR3 is TGTGCCAGCAGCGTAGGGGCGGGATCAAACACCGGGGAGCTGTTTTTT. Translation gives CASSVGAGSNTGELFF.

The chain couples TRBV30 to TRBJ1-4; 11 bases fit TRBD1. Unmatched junction bases numbered 4, after V lost 5 bases and J lost 8 bases. This CDR3 is 13 amino acids long. Germline V CDR1 and CDR2: GTSNPN, SVGIG (reference sequence). CDR3: CAWGQGALEKLFF. The CDR3 DNA sequence: TGTGCCTGGGGACAGGGGGCCTTGGAAAAACTGTTTTTT.

This clone is a singleton in its sample. This chain links TRBV7-3 with TRBJ2-2; D gene unclear. Germline assignment: CDR1 SGHTA and CDR2 FQGTGA. Trimming cost V 1 base and J 2 bases, with 8 bases left between them. The CDR3 length is 15 residues. The chain's CDR3 is CASSLNTANTGELFF. CDR3 bases: TGTGCCAGCAGCTTAAACACCGCCAACACCGGGGAGCTGTTTTTT.

The gene calls are TRBV10-3 and TRBJ2-1; weak D call: TRBD1 (7 bases). Trimming cost V 3 bases and J 3 bases, with 15 bases left between them. The CDR3 is 16 amino acids. Germline CDR1 is ENHRY and CDR2 is SYGVKD. The CDR3 protein is CAISEIRQGLYNEQFF. In DNA form, the CDR3 reads TGTGCCATCAGTGAAATTAGACAGGGACTCTACAATGAGCAGTTCTTC.

V is TRBV7-2 and J is TRBJ2-2; 8 bases map to TRBD1. CDR1 and CDR2 (germline): SGHTA, FQGNSA. J lost 2 bases, V lost 5 bases, and 7 bases had no gene match. This CDR3 region has 16 residues. The CDR3 DNA sequence: TGTGCCAGCAGCCCTCAGGGGGCTCACAACACCGGGGAGCTGTTTTTT. Amino acid sequence: CASSPQGAHNTGELFF.

This rearrangement joins TRBV10-3 to TRBJ1-2, with D perhaps matching TRBD1 (6 bases). Germline CDR1 ENHRY, CDR2 SYGVKD. There are 16 residues in the CDR3. Trimming stripped 3 bases from V and 6 bases from J, with 20 bases between. The CDR3 coding sequence is TGTGCCATCAGTGATGTGAGTACAGGGTTTCGGCATGGCTACACCTTC. It is translated as CAISDVSTGFRHGYTF.

The V and J genes are TRBV30 and TRBJ2-7, with TRBD2 identical over 9 bases. Germline V gives CDR1 GTSNPN, CDR2 SVGIG (reference sequence). The CDR3 has 14 amino acids. Trimming removed 0 bases from V and 5 bases from J; junction bases left unmatched: 5. CDR3 sequence: CAWSVGSGGDEQYF. CDR3 bases: TGTGCCTGGAGTGTTGGTAGCGGGGGTGACGAGCAGTACTTC.

This clone was found a few times. This chain joins TRBV5-6 and TRBJ2-7; D might be TRBD2 (6 bases). CDR3 length: 16 residues. Per germline, CDR1 SGHDT and CDR2 YYEEEE. V lost 4 bases to trimming and J lost 2 bases, with 19 bases between them. The CDR3 loop is CASSPVGGLEAYEQYF. CDR3 DNA sequence: TGTGCCAGCAGCCCGGTCGGGGGATTAGAGGCCTACGAGCAGTACTTC.

This clone has more than one count but fewer than ten. This chain connects TRBV30 to TRBJ1-6; D may be TRBD1 (5 bases). The CDR3 extends over 15 amino acids. The V gene lost 0 bases and the J gene lost 7 bases, with 13 bases spanning the gap. Germline V gives CDR1 GTSNPN, CDR2 SVGIG (reference sequence). The CDR3 sequence: CAWSVLTVSNSPLHF. The DNA for the CDR3 is TGTGCCTGGAGTGTGTTGACAGTCTCAAATTCACCCCTCCACTTT.

On this clone: Compared with germline, one end of the junction differs, possibly owing to a read error. The DNA for the CDR3 is TGTGCCAGCAGCTCGCTAGCGGTCCGGCAGGATGAGCAGTTCTTC. It yields the protein CASSSLAVRQDEQFF. This chain connects TRBV5-1 to TRBJ2-1; 7 bases line up with TRBD2. From germline, CDR1 is SGHRS and CDR2 YFSETQ. The CDR3 is made up of 15 amino acids.

The chain couples TRBV18 to TRBJ1-2, with TRBD1 as a possible D gene (6 bases). The V gene lost 3 bases and the J gene lost 7 bases, with 15 bases spanning the gap. Germline values: CDR1 KGHSH, CDR2 LQKENI. The CDR3 totals 14 residues. CDR3 amino acids: CASSPAGGELGYTF. The DNA of the CDR3 is TGTGCCAGCTCACCGGCGGGGGGCGAGCTTGGCTACACCTTC.

The chain joins TRBV5-1 to TRBJ2-5; 8 positions agree with TRBD1. J was trimmed by 3 bases and V by 2 bases; bases with no gene match: 6. The germline gives CDR1 SGHRS, CDR2 YFSETQ. CDR3 length: 15 residues. CDR3 coding DNA: TGCGCCAGCAGCTTCCTGGACAGGGCAAAAGAGACCCAGTACTTC. As protein: CASSFLDRAKETQYF. Complete variable domain (other parts from reference TRBV5-1 and TRBJ2-5): KAGVTQTPRYLIKTRGQQVTLSCSPISGHRSVSWYQQTPGQGLQFLFEYFSETQRNKGNFPGRFSGRQFSNSRSEMNVSTLELGDSALYLCASSFLDRAKETQYFGPGTRLLVL.

The V gene is TRBV19, the J gene TRBJ1-1; 7 nucleotides line up with TRBD1. CDR1 is LNHDA and CDR2 is SQIVND in the germline V gene (reference sequence). The ends lost 5 bases at V and 4 bases at J; junction bases unmatched: 10. The CDR3 is 15 residues long. The CDR3 region is CASSALQGRSTEAFF. In nucleotides, the CDR3 is TGTGCCAGTAGTGCCTTACAGGGGCGGAGCACTGAAGCTTTCTTT.

J is TRBJ2-7 and V is TRBV14; 9 bases are a match to TRBD2. CDR3 size: 17 residues. V was clipped by 2 bases and J by 5 bases; unmatched bases: 13. Germline assignment: CDR1 SGHDN and CDR2 FVKESK. The CDR3 region is CASSQQPVASGTDEQYF. The CDR3 bases are TGTGCCAGCAGCCAACAGCCCGTGGCTAGCGGGACAGACGAGCAGTACTTC.

The rearrangement links TRBV28 to TRBJ2-5; 11 bases are shared with TRBD1. The J call is doubtful: the DNA matches TRBJ2-7 better. Germline values: CDR1 MDHEN, CDR2 SYDVKM. CDR3 length equals 15 residues. The CDR3 DNA reads TGTGCCAGCAGTTATGTCGGACAGGGGGCTTACGAGCAGTACTTC. Amino acid sequence: CASSYVGQGAYEQYF.

The chain combines TRBV19 with TRBJ1-2; 9 nucleotides match TRBD1. CDR1 and CDR2 (germline): LNHDA, SQIVND (reference sequence). The CDR3 spans 15 residues. V shed 5 bases and J 8 bases; nucleotides not matched to a gene: 12. CDR3: CASSPGDREVGGYTF. Here the CDR3 DNA reads TGTGCCAGTAGTCCAGGGGACAGGGAGGTTGGCGGCTACACCTTC.

The chain joins TRBV7-8 to TRBJ1-5; 9 bases line up with TRBD1. V shed 4 bases and J 6 bases; nucleotides not matched to a gene: 4. This CDR3 comprises 14 residues. Germline V gene lookup returns CDR1 SGHVS and CDR2 FQNEAQ. CDR3 in DNA: TGTGCCAGCAGCTCACAGGGGGCAAGTCAGCCCCAGCATTTT. Amino acid sequence: CASSSQGASQPQHF.

The J gene is TRBJ2-1, the V gene TRBV19; 11 positions agree with TRBD1. Trimming removed 5 bases from V and 4 bases from J; junction bases left unmatched: 10. The CDR3 runs to 17 residues. Looked up from germline, CDR1 is LNHDA and CDR2 is SQIVND (reference sequence). The CDR3 sequence: CASSLLDRGPKYNEQFF. The DNA for the CDR3 is TGTGCCAGTAGTTTATTGGACAGGGGGCCAAAATACAATGAGCAGTTCTTC.

The CDR3 loop is CASSVRVQGAREQFF. As DNA, the CDR3 is TGTGCCAGCAGCGTACGGGTCCAGGGGGCACGGGAGCAGTTCTTC. The rearrangement joins TRBV9 to TRBJ2-1, with 8 bases identical to TRBD1. V trimming: 1 base; J trimming: 10 bases; junction bases outside the gene matches: 10. The CDR3 length is 15 residues. Germline values: CDR1 SGDLS, CDR2 YYNGEE. The complete variable domain, with remaining parts taken from reference TRBV9 and TRBJ2-1, reads DSGVTQTPKHLITATGQRVTLRCSPRSGDLSVYWYQQSLDQGLQFLIQYYNGEERAKGNILERFSAQQFPDLHSELNLSSLELGDSALYFCASSVRVQGAREQFFGPGTRLTVL.